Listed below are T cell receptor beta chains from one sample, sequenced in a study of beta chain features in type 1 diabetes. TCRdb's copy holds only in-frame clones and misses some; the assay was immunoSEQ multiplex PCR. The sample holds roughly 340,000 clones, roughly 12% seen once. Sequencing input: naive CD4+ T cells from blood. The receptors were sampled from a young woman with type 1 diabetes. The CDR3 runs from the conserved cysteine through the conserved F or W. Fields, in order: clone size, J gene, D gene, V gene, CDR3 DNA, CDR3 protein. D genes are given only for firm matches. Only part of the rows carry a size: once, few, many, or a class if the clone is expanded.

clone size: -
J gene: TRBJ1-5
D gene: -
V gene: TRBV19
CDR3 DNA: TGTGCCAGTAGTATAGCGGTGACAGCTACTCCCAATCAGCCCCAGCATTTT
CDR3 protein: CASSIAVTATPNQPQHF

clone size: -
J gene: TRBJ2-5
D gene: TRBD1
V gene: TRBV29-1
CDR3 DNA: TGCAGCGTGGCTCCGGGACAGGGGGAGACCCAGTACTTC
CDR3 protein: CSVAPGQGETQYF

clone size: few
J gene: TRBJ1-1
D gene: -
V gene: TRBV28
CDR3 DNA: TGTGCCAGCAGCCTAGCCACAGCCATGAACACTGAAGCTTTCTTT
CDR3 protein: CASSLATAMNTEAFF

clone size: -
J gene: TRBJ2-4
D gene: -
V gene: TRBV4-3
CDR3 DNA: TGCGCCAGCAGCCAAGGGGTAACGGGAGTAGCCAAAAACATTCAGTACTTC
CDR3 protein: CASSQGVTGVAKNIQYF

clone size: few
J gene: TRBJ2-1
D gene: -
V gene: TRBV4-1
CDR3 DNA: TGCGCCAGCAGCCAAGGGACTACTTCCTACAATGAGCAGTTCTTC
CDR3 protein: CASSQGTTSYNEQFF

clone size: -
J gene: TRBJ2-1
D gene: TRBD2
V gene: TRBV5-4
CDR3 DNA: TGTGCCAGCAGCTTGGGTGCGGGAGTAGCTTACAATGAGCAGTTCTTC
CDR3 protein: CASSLGAGVAYNEQFF

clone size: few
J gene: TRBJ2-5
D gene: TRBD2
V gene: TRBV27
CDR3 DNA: TGTGCCAGCAATCGGGCGGGAGGTTTAAGGGAGACCCAGTACTTC
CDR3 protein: CASNRAGGLRETQYF

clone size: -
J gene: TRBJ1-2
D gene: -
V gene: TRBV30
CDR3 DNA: TGTGCCTGGAGTGTACGGGACGGCTGGGGGGCTAACTATGGCTACACCTTC
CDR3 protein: CAWSVRDGWGANYGYTF

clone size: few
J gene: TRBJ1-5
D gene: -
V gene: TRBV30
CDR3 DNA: TGTGCCTGGAGTGTCGACGGGGGGCGGAATCAGCCCCAGCATTTT
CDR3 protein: CAWSVDGGRNQPQHF

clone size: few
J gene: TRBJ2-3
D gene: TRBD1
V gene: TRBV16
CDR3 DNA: TGTGCCAGCAGCCGCTACAGGGGAGATACGCAGTATTTT
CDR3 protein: CASSRYRGDTQYF

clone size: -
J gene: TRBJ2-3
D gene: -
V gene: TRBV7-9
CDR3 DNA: TGTGCCAGCAGCTTAGGGACATCAAGGTATTTT
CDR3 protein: CASSLGTSRYF

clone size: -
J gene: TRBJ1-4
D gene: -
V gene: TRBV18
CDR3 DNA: TGTGCCAGCTCAAGGTTCGGGTCCATTAATGAAAAACTGTTTTTT
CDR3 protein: CASSRFGSINEKLFF

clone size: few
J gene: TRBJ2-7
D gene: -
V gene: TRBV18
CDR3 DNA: TGTGCCAGCTCACCGCAGCGGGCCGACTACGAGCAGTACTTC
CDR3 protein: CASSPQRADYEQYF

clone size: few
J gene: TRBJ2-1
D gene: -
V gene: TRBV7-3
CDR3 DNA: TGTGCCAGCAGCTTAATGGGCAGCAGCTCCTACAATGAGCAGTTCTTC
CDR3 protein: CASSLMGSSSYNEQFF

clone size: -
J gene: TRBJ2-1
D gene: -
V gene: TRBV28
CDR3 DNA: TGTGCCAGTGCCGACAGGGAGGCCTACAATGAGCAGTTCTTC
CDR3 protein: CASADREAYNEQFF

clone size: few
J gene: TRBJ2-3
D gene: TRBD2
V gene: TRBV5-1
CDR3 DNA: TGCGCCAGCAGCTTGGACCCGAGAGACGGGGGGACAGATACGCAGTATTTT
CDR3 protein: CASSLDPRDGGTDTQYF

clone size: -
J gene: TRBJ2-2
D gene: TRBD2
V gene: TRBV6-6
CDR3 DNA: TGTGCCAGCAGTTACACTAGCGGGAGTACCGGGGAGCTGTTTTTT
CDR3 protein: CASSYTSGSTGELFF

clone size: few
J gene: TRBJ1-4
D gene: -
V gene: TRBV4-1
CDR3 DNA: TGCGCCAGCAGCCAAGGGGAAGGGAGGACTAATGAAAAACTGTTTTTT
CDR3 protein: CASSQGEGRTNEKLFF

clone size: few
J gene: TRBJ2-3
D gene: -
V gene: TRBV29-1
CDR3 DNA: TGCAGCGTTGAAATGGGGAGCGCAGATACGCAGTATTTT
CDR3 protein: CSVEMGSADTQYF

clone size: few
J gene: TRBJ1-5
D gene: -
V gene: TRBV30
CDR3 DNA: TGTGCCTGGAGTGCGGGGTTTGGCAATCAGCCCCAGCATTTT
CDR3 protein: CAWSAGFGNQPQHF

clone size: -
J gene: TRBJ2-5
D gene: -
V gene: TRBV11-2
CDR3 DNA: TGTGCCAGCAGCTTATTCCTAGCGAATGGGGAGACCCAGTACTTC
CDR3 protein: CASSLFLANGETQYF

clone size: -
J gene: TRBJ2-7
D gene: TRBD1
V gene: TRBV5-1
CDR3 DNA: TGCGCCAGCAGCCTCGGGACAGGGTACGACGAGCAGTACTTC
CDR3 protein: CASSLGTGYDEQYF

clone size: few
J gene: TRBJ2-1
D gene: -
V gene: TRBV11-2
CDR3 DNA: TGTGCCAGCAGCTTAGGTCGAAGGGGTGAGCAGTTCTTC
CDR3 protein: CASSLGRRGEQFF

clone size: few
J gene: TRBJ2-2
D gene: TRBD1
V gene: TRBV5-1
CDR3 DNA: TGCGCCAGCACTCGGACAGGGGGCACCGGGGAGCTGTTTTTT
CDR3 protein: CASTRTGGTGELFF

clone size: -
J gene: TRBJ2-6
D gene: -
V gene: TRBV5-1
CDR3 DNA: TGCGCCAGCAGCTTGGCGGGTTACGGAGCAGGGGCCAACGTCCTGACTTTC
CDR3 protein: CASSLAGYGAGANVLTF

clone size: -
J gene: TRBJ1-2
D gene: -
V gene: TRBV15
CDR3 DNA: TGTGCCACCAGCAGAGGGGCAGTCCTGGAGGAGGTTTATGGCTACACCTTC
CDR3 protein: CATSRGAVLEEVYGYTF

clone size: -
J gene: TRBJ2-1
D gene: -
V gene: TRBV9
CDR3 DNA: TGTGCCAGCAGCGTAGCTCTAGTGCGCTCCTACAATGAGCAGTTCTTC
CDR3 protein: CASSVALVRSYNEQFF

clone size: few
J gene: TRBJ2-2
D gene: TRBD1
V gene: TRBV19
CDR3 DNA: TGTGCCAGTAGTATCCTGCTGGGACAGGGGAACGGGGAGCTGTTTTTT
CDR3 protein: CASSILLGQGNGELFF

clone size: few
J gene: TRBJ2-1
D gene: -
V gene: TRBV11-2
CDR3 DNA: TGTGCCAGCAGCTCGTCACAGGCGCCGTGGTTTGAGGAGCAGTTCTTC
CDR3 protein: CASSSSQAPWFEEQFF

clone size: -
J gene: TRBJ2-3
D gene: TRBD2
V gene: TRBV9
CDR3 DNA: TGTGCCAGCAGCCTAGCGGGAGGAGGAGATACGCAGTATTTT
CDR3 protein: CASSLAGGGDTQYF

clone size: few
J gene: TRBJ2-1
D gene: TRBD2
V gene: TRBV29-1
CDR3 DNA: TGCAGCGTTGAACCCCTAGCGGGATTTGGTGAGCAGTTCTTC
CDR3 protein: CSVEPLAGFGEQFF

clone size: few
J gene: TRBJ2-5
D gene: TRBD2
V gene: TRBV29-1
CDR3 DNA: TGCAGCGTTGACAGGACTAGCGGGATAGAGACCCAGTACTTC
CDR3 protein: CSVDRTSGIETQYF

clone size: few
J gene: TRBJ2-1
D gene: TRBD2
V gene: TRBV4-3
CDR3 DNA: TGCGCCAGCAGCCAAGAGGGGAGGGCTAGCGGGGGATACAATGAGCAGTTCTTC
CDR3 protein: CASSQEGRASGGYNEQFF

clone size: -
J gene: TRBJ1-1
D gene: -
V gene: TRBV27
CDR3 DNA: TGTGCCAGCAGTTTATCGATGGGAGCTCGGAACACTGAAGCTTTCTTT
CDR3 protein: CASSLSMGARNTEAFF

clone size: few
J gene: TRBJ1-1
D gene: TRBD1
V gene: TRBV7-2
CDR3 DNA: TGTGCCAGCAGCTTAGCACCCCAACAGGGGGCAGGAGCTTTCTTT
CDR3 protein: CASSLAPQQGAGAFF

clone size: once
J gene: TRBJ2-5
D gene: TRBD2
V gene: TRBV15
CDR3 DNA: TGTGCCACCAGGCTAGCGGGAGGCGAGACCCAGTACTTC
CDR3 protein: CATRLAGGETQYF

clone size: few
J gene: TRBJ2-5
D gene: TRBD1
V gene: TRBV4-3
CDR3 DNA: TGCGCCAGCAGCCTACAGGGGGCGGAGACCCAGTACTTC
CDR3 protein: CASSLQGAETQYF

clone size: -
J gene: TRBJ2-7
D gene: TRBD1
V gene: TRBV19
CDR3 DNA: TGTGCCAGTAGTATAGTTGGACAGGGCAACCTCTACGAGCAGTACTTC
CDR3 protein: CASSIVGQGNLYEQYF

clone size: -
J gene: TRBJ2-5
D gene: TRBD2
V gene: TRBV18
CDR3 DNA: TGTGCCAGCTCACCCGTAGCGGGAGAAGAGACCCAGTACTTC
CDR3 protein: CASSPVAGEETQYF

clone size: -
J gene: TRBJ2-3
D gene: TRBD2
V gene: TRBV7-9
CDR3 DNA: TGCATCGTGGGGAGGGTCTTCACAGATACGCAGTATTTT
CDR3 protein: CIVGRVFTDTQYF

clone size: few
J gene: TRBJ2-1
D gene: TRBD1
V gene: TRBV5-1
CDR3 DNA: TGCGCCAGCAGCTTGGGACAGGGGAATAATGAGCAGTTCTTC
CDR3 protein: CASSLGQGNNEQFF